This T cell receptor beta chain comes out of a study of T cells after yellow fever vaccination. Points from the study as a whole: Post-booster repertoires again held most primary-vaccination clones (roughly 95% CD4, roughly 88% CD8).

Note on this clonotype: Antigen: not known.

MiXCR, applied by TCRdb to the 5' RACE reads, yields one record per CDR3 protein. This table holds 450,000 to 650,000 distinct CDR3 sequences, about a fifth found once. This material consisted of PBMCs, taken about 21 days after the first yellow fever vaccination. The origin of this receptor is a man between 18 and 35 years old who received the YFV17D yellow fever vaccine.

The CDR3 nucleotides are TGCAGTGCTAGATACAGGGGTGCTGGCACAGATACGCAGTATTTT. This codes for CSARYRGAGTDTQYF. The rearrangement links TRBV20-1 to TRBJ2-3; 7 nucleotides line up with TRBD1. Trimming at V came to 2 bases and at J to 1 base, leaving 6 bases not matched to a gene. The length of the CDR3 is 15 residues. Looked up from germline, CDR1 is DFQATT and CDR2 is SNEGSKA (reference sequence).